Reported below is one TCR beta chain. The data derive from a study of T cell responses to AZD1222 COVID-19 vaccine. Method: immunoSEQ multiplex PCR; TCRdb's copy keeps in-frame clones and lacks some. The table has 150,000 to 200,000 clones, around 93% seen once. Germline-derived CDR1 and CDR2 are SGHTA and FQGNSA. The CDR3 is 14 amino acids. V lost 5 bases, J lost 7 bases, and 17 bases lay in between. This sample comprised peripheral blood, obtained on day 0 of AZD1222 vaccination. The source is an adult in good health. This chain connects TRBV7-2 to TRBJ1-1, with unresolved D. This CDR3 reads CASSPRAGAIEAFF. CDR3 nucleotide sequence: TGTGCCAGCAGCCCACGTGCCGGTGCTATTGAAGCTTTCTTT.